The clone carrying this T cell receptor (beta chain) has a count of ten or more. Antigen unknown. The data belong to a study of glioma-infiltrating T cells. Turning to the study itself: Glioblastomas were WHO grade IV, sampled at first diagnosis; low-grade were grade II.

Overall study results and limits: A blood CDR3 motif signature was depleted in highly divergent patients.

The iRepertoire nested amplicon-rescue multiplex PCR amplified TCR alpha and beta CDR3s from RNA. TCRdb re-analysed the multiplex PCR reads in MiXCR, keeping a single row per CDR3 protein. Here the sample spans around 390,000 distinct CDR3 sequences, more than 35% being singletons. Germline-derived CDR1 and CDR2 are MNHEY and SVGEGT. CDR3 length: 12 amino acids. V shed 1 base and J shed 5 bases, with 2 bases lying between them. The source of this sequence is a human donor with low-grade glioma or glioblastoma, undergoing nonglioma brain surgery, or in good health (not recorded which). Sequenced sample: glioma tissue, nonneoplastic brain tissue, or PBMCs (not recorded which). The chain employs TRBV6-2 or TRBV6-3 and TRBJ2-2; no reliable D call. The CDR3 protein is CASSYLTGELFF. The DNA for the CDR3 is TGTGCCAGCAGTTACTTGACCGGGGAGCTGTTTTTT.